This T cell receptor beta chain was observed in a study of blood T cell repertoires in COVID-19. Study summary: Sample material is recorded as cDNA or gDNA derived from T cells, B-cell-depleted T cells, or PBMCs.

V lost 6 bases to trimming and J lost 4 bases, with 15 bases between them. The CDR3 covers 14 residues. The V gene's germline CDR1 is MNHEY and CDR2 SVGAGI. Only in-frame clones appear in the TCRdb table, and some are missing; sequencing was by immunoSEQ multiplex PCR. The sample consists of about 74,000 clones, about 80% of them appearing once. In its sample, this clone was seen a few times. Sequences were obtained from peripheral blood. V gene TRBV6-5 combines with J gene TRBJ1-2, with D possibly matching TRBD1 (5 bases). This receptor was taken from a human donor in a cohort sampled during active COVID-19. CDR3 nucleotide sequence: TGTGCCAGCAGAGGGGACTCGGCCCCCTATGGCTACACCTTC. This codes for CASRGDSAPYGYTF.